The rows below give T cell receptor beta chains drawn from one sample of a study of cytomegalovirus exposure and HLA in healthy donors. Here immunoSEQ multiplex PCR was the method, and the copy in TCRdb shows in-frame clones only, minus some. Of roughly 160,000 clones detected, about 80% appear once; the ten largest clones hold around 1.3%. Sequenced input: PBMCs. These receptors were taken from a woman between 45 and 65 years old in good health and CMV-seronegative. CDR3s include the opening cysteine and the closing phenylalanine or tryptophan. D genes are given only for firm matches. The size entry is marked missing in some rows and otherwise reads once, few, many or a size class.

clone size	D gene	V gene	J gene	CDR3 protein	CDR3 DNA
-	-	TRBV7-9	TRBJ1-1	CSSSLGRNTEAFF	TGTTCCAGCAGCTTAGGTCGGAACACTGAAGCTTTCTTT
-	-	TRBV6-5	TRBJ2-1	CAAGASYNEQFF	TGTGCGGCGGGGGCTTCCTACAATGAGCAGTTCTTC
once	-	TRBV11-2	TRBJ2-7	CASSSARSYEQYF	TGTGCCAGCAGCTCAGCGAGGTCCTACGAGCAGTACTTC
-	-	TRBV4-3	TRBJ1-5	CASSQDLSVSNQPQHF	TGCGCCAGCAGCCAAGATCTTTCAGTTAGCAATCAGCCCCAGCATTTT
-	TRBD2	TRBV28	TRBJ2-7	CASSLTTSGRANLYEQYF	TGTGCCAGCAGCCTTACGACTAGCGGGAGGGCCAACCTCTACGAGCAGTACTTC
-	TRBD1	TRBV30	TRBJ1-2	CAWSLTGGRGGYGYTF	TGTGCCTGGAGCCTGACAGGGGGCAGAGGAGGCTATGGCTACACCTTC
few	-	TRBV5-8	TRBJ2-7	CASSLDRAWREQYF	TGTGCCAGCAGCTTGGACAGGGCGTGGCGCGAGCAGTACTTC
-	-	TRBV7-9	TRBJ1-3	CSSSFSGVSGNTIYF	TGTTCCAGCAGCTTCTCAGGGGTTTCGGGAAACACCATATATTTT
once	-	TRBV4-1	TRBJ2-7	CASSQEGNGRWYEQYF	TGCGCCAGCAGCCAAGAGGGTAACGGGAGATGGTACGAGCAGTACTTC
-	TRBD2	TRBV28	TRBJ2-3	CASSFRTSARDTQYF	TGTGCCAGCAGTTTCCGGACTAGCGCAAGAGATACGCAGTATTTT